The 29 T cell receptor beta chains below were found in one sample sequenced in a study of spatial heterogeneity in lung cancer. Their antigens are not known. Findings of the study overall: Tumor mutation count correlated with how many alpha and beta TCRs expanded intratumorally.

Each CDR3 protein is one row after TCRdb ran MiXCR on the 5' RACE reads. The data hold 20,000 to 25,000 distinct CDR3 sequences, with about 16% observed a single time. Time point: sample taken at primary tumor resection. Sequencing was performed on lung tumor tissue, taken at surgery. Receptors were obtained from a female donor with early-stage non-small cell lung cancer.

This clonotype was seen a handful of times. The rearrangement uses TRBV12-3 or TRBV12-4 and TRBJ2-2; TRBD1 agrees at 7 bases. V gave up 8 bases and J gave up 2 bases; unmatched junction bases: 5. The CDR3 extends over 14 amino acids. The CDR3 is CASGTGENTGELFF. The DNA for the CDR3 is TGTGCCAGCGGAACAGGGGAAAACACCGGGGAGCTGTTTTTT.

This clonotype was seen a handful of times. Here the CDR3 DNA reads TGTGCCAGCAGCCCGACCCTGCCCGAGCAGTACTTC. This translates into CASSPTLPEQYF. The chain joins TRBV7-9 to TRBJ2-7, with D hard to call. Germline loops: CDR1 SEHNR, CDR2 FQNEAQ (reference sequence). The CDR3 is made up of 12 amino acids. V gave up 5 bases and J gave up 6 bases, with 11 bases separating them. Full variable domain (rest looked up from reference TRBV7-9 and TRBJ2-7): DTGVSQNPRHKITKRGQNVTFRCDPISEHNRLYWYRQTLGQGPEFLTYFQNEAQLEKSRLLSDRFSAERPKGSFSTLEIQRTEQGDSAMYLCASSPTLPEQYFGPGTRLTVT.

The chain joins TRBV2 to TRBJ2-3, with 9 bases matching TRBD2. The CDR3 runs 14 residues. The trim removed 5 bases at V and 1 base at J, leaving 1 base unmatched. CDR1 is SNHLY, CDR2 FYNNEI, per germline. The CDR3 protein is CASSRTSGTDTQYF. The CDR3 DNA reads TGTGCCAGCAGTCGGACTAGCGGCACAGATACGCAGTATTTT.

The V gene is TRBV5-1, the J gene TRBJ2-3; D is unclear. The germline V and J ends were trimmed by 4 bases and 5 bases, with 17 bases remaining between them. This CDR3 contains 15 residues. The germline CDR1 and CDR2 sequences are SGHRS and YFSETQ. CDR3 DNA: TGCGCCAGCAGCCGGACCGGGTTTAACAAAGATACGCAGTATTTT. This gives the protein CASSRTGFNKDTQYF.

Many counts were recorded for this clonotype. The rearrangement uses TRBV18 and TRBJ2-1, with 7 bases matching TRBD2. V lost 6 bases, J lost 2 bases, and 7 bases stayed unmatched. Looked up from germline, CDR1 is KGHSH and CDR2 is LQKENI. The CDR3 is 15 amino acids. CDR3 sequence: CASSRLASPYNEQFF. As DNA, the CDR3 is TGTGCCAGCTCCCGACTAGCATCCCCCTACAATGAGCAGTTCTTC. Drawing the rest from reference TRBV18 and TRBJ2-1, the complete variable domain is NAGVMQNPRHLVRRRGQEARLRCSPMKGHSHVYWYRQLPEEGLKFMVYLQKENIIDESGMPKERFSAEFPKEGPSILRIQQVVRGDSAAYFCASSRLASPYNEQFFGPGTRLTVL.

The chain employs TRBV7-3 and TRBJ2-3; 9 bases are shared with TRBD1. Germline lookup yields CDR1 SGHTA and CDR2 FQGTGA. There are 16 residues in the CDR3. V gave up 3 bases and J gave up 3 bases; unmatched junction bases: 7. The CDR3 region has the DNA TGTGCCAGCAGCTTGGGACAGGGAGGAGGTACAGATACGCAGTATTTT. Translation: CASSLGQGGGTDTQYF.

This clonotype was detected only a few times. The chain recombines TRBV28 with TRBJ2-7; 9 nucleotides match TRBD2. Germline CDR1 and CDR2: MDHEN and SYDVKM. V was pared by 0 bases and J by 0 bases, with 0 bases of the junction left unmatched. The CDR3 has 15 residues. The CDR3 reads CASSLWTSGSYEQYF. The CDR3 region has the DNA TGTGCCAGCAGTTTATGGACTAGCGGCTCCTACGAGCAGTACTTC.

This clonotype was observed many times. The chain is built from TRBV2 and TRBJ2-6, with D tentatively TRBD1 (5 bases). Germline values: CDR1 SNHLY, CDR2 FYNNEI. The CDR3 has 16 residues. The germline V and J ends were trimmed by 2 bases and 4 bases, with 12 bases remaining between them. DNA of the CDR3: TGTGCCAGCAGTGAAAGGGGTGAGCCCGGGGCCAACGTCCTGACTTTC. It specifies CASSERGEPGANVLTF. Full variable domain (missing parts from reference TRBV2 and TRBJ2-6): EPEVTQTPSHQVTQMGQEVILRCVPISNHLYFYWYRQILGQKVEFLVSFYNNEISEKSEIFDDQFSVERPDGSNFTLKIRSTKLEDSAMYFCASSERGEPGANVLTFGAGSRLTVL.

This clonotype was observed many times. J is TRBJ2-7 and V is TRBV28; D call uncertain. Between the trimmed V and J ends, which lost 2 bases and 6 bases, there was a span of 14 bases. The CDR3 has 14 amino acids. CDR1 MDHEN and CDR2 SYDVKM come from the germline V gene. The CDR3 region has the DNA TGTGCCAGCAGTTTAACCCCGCCGGCTTCCGAGCAGTACTTC. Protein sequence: CASSLTPPASEQYF.

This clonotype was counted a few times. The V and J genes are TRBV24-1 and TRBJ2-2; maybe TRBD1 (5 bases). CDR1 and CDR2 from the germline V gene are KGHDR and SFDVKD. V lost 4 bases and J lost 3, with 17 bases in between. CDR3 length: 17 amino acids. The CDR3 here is CATSDPSRGWDTGELFF. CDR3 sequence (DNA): TGTGCCACCAGTGACCCCTCTAGGGGATGGGACACCGGGGAGCTGTTTTTT.

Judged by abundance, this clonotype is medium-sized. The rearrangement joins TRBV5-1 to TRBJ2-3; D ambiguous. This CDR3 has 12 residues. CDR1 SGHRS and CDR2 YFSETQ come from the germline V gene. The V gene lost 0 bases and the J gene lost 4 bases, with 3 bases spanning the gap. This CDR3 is CASSLDADTQYF. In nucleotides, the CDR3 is TGCGCCAGCAGCTTGGATGCAGATACGCAGTATTTT.

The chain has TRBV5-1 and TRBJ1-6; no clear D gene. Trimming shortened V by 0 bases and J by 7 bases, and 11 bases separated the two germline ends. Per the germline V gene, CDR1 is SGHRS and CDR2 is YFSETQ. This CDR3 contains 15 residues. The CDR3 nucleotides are TGCGCCAGCAGCTTGGACGGGCCGTTAAATTCACCCCTCCACTTT. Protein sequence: CASSLDGPLNSPLHF.

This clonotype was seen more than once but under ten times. CDR3 in DNA: TGCAGCGTTGTGGAGCGGGGCTCCTACGAGCAGTACTTC. Its protein is CSVVERGSYEQYF. This chain uses TRBV29-1 with TRBJ2-7, with 7 bases identical to TRBD2. The germline V gene has CDR1 SQVTM and CDR2 ANQGSEA. The length of the CDR3 is 13 residues. Losses at the gene ends were 4 bases for V and 0 bases for J; bases not matched to a gene: 3.

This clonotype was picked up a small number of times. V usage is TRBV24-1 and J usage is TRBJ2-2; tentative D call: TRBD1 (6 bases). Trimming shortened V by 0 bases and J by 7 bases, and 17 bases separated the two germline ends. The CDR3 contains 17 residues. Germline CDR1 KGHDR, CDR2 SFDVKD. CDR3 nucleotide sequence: TGTGCCACCAGTGATTTGGTGACAGGCGTCTCGGACGGGGAGCTGTTTTTT. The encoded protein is CATSDLVTGVSDGELFF.

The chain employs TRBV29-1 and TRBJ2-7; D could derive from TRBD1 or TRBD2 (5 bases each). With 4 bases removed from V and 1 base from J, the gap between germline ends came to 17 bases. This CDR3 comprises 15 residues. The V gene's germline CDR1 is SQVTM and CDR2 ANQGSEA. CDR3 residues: CSVAGLIGASYEQYF. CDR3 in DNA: TGCAGCGTTGCGGGATTGATAGGGGCATCCTACGAGCAGTACTTC.

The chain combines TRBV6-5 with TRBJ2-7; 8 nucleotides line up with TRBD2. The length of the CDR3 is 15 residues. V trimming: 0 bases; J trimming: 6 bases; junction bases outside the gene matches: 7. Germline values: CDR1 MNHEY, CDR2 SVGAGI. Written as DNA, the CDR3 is TGTGCCAGCAGTTACTCCGTGGCGGGAGGTTCCGAGCAGTACTTC. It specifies CASSYSVAGGSEQYF.

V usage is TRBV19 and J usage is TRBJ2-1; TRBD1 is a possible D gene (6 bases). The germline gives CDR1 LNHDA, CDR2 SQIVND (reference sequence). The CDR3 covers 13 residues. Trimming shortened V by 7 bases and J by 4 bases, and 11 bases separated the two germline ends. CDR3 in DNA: TGTGCCAGTACTACAGGGTTGTACAATGAGCAGTTCTTC. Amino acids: CASTTGLYNEQFF.

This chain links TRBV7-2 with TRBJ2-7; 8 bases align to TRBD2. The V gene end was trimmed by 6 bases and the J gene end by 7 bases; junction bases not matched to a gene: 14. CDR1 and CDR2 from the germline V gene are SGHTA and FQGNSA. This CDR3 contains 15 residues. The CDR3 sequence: CASRSRLAPGEEQYF. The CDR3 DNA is TGTGCCAGCAGGAGCCGACTAGCGCCCGGAGAAGAGCAGTACTTC.

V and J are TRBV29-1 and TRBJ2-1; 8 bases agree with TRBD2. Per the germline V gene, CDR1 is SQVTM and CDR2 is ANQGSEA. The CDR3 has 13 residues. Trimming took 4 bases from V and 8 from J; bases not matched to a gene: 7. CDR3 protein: CSVAAGGGDEQFF. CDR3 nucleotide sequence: TGCAGCGTTGCTGCGGGAGGTGGGGATGAGCAGTTCTTC.

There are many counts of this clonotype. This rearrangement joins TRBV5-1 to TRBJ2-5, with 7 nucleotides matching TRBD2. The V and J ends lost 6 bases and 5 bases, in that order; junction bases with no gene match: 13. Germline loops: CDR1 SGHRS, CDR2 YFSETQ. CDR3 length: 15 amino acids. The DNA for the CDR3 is TGCGCCAGCACTGGCCCGGGGGGACGGAGGGAGACCCAGTACTTC. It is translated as CASTGPGGRRETQYF.

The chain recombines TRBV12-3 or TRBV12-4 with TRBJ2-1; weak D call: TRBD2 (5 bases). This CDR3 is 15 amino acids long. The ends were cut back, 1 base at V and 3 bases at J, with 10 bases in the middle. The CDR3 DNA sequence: TGTGCCAGCAGTTTAGGGAGGTCACGCTACAATGAGCAGTTCTTC. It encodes CASSLGRSRYNEQFF.

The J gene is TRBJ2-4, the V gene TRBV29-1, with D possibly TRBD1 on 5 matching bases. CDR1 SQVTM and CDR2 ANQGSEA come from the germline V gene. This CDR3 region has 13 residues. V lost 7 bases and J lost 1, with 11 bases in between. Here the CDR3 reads CSARQGAKNIQYF. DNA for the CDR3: TGCAGCGCCCGGCAGGGTGCCAAAAACATTCAGTACTTC.

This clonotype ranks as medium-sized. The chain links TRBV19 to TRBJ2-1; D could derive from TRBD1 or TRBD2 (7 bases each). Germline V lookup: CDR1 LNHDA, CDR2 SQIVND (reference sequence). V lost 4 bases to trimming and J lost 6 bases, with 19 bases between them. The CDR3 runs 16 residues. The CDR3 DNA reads TGTGCCAGTAGTACTGAGACTAGCAGGGGGAGCAATGAGCAGTTCTTC. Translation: CASSTETSRGSNEQFF.

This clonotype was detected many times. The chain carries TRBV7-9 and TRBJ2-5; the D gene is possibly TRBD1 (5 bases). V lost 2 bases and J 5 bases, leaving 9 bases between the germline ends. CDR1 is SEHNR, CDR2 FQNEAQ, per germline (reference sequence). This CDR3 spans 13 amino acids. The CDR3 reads CASSLRRVETQYF. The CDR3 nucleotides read TGTGCCAGCAGCTTACGCAGGGTCGAGACCCAGTACTTC.

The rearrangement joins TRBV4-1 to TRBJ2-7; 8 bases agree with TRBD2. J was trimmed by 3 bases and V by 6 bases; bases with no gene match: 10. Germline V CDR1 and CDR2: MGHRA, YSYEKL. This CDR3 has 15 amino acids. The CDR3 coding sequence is TGCGCCAGCAGTCCCCCCAGCGGGAGTAGCTACGAGCAGTACTTC. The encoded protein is CASSPPSGSSYEQYF.

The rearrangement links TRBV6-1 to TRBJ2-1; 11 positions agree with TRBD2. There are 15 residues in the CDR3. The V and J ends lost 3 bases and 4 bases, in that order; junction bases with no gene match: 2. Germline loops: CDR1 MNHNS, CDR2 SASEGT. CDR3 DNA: TGTGCCAGCAGTGATAGCGGGGGGGTGTACAATGAGCAGTTCTTC. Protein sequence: CASSDSGGVYNEQFF.

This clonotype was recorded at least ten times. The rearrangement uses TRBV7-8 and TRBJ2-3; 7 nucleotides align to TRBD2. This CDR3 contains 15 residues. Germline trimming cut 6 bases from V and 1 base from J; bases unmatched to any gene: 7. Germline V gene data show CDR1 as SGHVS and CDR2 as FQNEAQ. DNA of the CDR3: TGTGCCAGCAGGGTGCGGGGGAGGGGCACAGATACGCAGTATTTT. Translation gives CASRVRGRGTDTQYF.

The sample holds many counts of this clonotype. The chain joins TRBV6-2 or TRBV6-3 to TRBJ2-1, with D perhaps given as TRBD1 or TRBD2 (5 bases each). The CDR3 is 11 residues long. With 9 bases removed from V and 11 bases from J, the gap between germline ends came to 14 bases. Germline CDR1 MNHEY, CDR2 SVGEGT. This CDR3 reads CASTLGRQQFF. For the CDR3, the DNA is TGTGCCAGTACTCTGGGACGACAGCAGTTCTTC.

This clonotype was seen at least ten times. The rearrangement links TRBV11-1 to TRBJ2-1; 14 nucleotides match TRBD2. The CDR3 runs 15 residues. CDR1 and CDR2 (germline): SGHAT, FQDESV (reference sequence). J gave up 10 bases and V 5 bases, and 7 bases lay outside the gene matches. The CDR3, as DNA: TGTGCCAGCAGCAGGGGACTAGCGGGAGTCGGGGAGCAGTTCTTC. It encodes CASSRGLAGVGEQFF.